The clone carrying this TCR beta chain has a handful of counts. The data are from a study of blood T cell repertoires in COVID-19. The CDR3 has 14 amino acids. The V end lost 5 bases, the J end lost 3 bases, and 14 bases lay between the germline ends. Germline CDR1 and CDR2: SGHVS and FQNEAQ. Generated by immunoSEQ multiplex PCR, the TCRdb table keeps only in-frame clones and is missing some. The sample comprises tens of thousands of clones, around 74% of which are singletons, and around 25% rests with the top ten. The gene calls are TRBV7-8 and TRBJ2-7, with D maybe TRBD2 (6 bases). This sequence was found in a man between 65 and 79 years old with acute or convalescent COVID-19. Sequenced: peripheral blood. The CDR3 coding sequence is TGTGCCAGCAGCCCAAGGGACTCAGGCTACGAGCAGTACTTC. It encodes CASSPRDSGYEQYF.